The rows below give T cell receptor beta chains drawn from one sample of a study of blood T cell repertoires in COVID-19. Only in-frame clones appear in the TCRdb table, and some are missing; sequencing was by immunoSEQ multiplex PCR. The sample lists about 200,000 clones, approximately 82% occurring once. Material for sequencing was peripheral blood. These receptors were taken from a human donor in a cohort sampled during active COVID-19. CDR3s include the opening cysteine and the closing phenylalanine or tryptophan. D genes are given only for firm matches. Not all rows give a size; the values are once, few, many and, for expanded clones, a class.

cdr3_aa,j_call,clone_size,d_call,v_call
CASSQAPTGLNSPLHF,TRBJ1-6,few,TRBD1,TRBV4-2
CASSPYGGNSNQPQHF,TRBJ1-5,.,.,TRBV19
CASSLYRDSYEQYF,TRBJ2-7,.,.,TRBV28
CASSLAGLAGAGQETQYF,TRBJ2-5,.,TRBD2,TRBV5-1
CASSYRQANYGYTF,TRBJ1-2,.,.,TRBV6-5
CASGPPTGWGLITGELFF,TRBJ2-2,.,.,TRBV12-5
CAISELAGGTETQYF,TRBJ2-5,.,TRBD2,TRBV10-3
CASSVASGFTDTQYF,TRBJ2-3,.,TRBD2,TRBV19
CASSRLGNSYEQYF,TRBJ2-7,.,.,TRBV7-9
CASSGGGSGRAYEQYF,TRBJ2-7,.,TRBD2,TRBV2
CASNPGLMNTEAFF,TRBJ1-1,.,.,TRBV19
CASSLERGHGELFF,TRBJ2-2,once,TRBD1,TRBV7-6